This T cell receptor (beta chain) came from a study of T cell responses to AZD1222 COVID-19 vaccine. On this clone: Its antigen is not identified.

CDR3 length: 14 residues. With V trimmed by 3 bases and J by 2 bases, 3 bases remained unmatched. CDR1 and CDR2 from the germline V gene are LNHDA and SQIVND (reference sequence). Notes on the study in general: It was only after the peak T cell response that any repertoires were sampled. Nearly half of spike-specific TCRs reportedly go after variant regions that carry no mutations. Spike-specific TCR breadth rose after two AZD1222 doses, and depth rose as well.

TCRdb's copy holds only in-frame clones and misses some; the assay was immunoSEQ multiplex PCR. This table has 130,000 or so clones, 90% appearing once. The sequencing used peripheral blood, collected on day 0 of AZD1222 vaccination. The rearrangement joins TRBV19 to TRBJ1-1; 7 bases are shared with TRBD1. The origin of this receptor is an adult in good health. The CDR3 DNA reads TGTGCCAGTAGTATCGAGGGGGCCAACACTGAAGCTTTCTTT. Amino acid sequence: CASSIEGANTEAFF.